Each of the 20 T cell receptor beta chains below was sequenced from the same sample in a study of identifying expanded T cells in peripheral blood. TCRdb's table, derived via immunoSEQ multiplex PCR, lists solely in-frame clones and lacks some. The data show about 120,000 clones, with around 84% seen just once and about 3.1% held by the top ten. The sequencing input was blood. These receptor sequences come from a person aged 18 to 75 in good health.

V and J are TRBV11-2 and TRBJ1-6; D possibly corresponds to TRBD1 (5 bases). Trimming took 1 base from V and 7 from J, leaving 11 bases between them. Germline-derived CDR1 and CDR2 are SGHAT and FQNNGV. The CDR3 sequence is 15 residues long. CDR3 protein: CASSLGDLRNSPLHF. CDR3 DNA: TGTGCCAGCAGCTTAGGGGACTTGCGCAATTCACCCCTCCACTTT.

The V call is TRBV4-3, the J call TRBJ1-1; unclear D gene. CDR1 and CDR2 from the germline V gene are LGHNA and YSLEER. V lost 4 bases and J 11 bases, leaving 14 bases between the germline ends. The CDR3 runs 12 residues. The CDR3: CASSRGAGWAFF. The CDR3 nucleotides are TGCGCCAGCAGCCGAGGAGCGGGGTGGGCTTTCTTT.

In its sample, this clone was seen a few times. DNA for the CDR3: TGTGCCAGCAGTTATACAGGGGAAGGACAGCCCCAGCATTTT. Protein sequence: CASSYTGEGQPQHF. V is TRBV6-1 and J is TRBJ1-5; 7 bases fit TRBD1. Looked up from germline, CDR1 is MNHNS and CDR2 is SASEGT. The CDR3 consists of 14 residues. V shed 5 bases, J shed 7 bases, and the junction held 8 bases outside the gene matches.

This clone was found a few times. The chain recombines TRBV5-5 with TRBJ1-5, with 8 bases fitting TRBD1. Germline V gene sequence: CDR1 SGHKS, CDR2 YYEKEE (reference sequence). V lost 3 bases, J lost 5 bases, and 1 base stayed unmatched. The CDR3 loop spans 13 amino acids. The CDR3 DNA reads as TGTGCCAGCAGCTGGACAGGGTATCAGCCCCAGCATTTT. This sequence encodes CASSWTGYQPQHF.

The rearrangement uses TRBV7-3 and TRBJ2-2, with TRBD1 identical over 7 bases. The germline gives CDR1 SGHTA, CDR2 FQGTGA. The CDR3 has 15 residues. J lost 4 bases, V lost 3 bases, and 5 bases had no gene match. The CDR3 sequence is CASSFTGVGTGELFF. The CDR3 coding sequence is TGTGCCAGCAGCTTTACAGGGGTGGGCACCGGGGAGCTGTTTTTT.

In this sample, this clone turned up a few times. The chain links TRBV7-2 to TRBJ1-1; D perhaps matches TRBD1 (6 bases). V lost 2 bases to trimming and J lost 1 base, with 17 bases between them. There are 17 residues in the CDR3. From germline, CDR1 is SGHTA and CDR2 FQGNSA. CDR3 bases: TGTGCCAGCAGCTTAATAGGGGGTCCCCGGGGGAACACTGAAGCTTTCTTT. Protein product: CASSLIGGPRGNTEAFF.

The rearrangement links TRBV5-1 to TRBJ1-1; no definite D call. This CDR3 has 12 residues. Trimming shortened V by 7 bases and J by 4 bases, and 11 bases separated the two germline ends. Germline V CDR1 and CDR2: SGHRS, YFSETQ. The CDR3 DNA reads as TGCGCCAGCTACAGCGGCGGCACTGAAGCTTTCTTT. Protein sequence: CASYSGGTEAFF.

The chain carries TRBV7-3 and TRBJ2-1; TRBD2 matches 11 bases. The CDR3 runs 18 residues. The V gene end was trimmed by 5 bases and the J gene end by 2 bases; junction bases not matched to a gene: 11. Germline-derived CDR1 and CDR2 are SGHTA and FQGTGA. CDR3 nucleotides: TGTGCCAGCAGCCCCGGGACTAGCGGCACAGGGGCCTACAATGAGCAGTTCTTC. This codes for CASSPGTSGTGAYNEQFF.

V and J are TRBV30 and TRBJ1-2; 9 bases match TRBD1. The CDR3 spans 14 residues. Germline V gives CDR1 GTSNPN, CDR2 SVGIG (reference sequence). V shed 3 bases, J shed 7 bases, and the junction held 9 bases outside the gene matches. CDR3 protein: CAWSTRQGVGGYTF. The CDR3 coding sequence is TGTGCCTGGAGCACCCGACAGGGGGTGGGTGGCTACACCTTC.

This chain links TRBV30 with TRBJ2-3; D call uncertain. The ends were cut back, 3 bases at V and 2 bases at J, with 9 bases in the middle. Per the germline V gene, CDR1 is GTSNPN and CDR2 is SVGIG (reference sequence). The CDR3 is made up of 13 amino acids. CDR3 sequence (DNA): TGTGCCTGGAGAAGGGTATCCACAGATACGCAGTATTTT. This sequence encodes CAWRRVSTDTQYF.

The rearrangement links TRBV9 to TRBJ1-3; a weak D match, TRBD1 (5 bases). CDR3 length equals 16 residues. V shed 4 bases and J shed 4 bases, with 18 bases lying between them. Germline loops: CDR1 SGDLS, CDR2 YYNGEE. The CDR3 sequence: CASSTQAGEPGNTIYF. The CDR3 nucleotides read TGTGCCAGCAGCACCCAGGCGGGGGAACCGGGAAACACCATATATTTT.

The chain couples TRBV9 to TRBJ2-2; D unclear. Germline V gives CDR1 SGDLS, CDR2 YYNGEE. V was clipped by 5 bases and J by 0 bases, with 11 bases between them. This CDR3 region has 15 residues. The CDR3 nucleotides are TGTGCCAGCAGAAGAGGAACGTCGAACACCGGGGAGCTGTTTTTT. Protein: CASRRGTSNTGELFF.

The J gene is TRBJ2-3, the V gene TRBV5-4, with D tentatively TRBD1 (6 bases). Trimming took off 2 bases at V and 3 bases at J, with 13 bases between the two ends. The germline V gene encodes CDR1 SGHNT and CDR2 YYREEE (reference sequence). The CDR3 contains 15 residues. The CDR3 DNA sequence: TGTGCCAGCAGCTTACAGGGCCCGGGGACAGATACGCAGTATTTT. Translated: CASSLQGPGTDTQYF.

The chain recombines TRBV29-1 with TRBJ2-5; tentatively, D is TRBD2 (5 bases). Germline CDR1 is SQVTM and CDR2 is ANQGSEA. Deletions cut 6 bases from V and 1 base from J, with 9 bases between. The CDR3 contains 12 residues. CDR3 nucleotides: TGCAGCGTCCGAGGGCCCCAAGAGACCCAGTACTTC. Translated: CSVRGPQETQYF.

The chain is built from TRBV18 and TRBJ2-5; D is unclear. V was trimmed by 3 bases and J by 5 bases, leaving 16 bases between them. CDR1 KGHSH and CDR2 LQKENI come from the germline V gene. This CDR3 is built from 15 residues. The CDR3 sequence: CASSPLDRHGETQYF. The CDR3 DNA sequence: TGTGCCAGCTCACCCCTCGACCGACACGGGGAGACCCAGTACTTC.

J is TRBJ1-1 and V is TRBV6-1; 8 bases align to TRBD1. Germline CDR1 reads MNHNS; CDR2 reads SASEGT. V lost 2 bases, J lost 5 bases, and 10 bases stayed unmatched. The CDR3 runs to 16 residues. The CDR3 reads CASSEKRQGRGTEAFF. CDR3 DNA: TGTGCCAGCAGTGAAAAGAGACAGGGGCGGGGTACTGAAGCTTTCTTT.

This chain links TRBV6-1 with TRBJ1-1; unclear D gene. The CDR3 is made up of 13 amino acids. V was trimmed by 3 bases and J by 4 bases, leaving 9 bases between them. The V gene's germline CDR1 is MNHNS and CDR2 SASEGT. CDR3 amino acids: CASSDRESTEAFF. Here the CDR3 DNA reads TGTGCCAGCAGTGATAGGGAGAGCACTGAAGCTTTCTTT.

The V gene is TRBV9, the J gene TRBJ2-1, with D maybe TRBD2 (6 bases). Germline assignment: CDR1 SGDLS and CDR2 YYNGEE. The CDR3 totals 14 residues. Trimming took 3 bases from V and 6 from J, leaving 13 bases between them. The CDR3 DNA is TGTGCCAGCAGCGCGGGACTGGCTTTCAATGAGCAGTTCTTC. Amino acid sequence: CASSAGLAFNEQFF. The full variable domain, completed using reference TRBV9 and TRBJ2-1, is DSGVTQTPKHLITATGQRVTLRCSPRSGDLSVYWYQQSLDQGLQFLIQYYNGEERAKGNILERFSAQQFPDLHSELNLSSLELGDSALYFCASSAGLAFNEQFFGPGTRLTVL.

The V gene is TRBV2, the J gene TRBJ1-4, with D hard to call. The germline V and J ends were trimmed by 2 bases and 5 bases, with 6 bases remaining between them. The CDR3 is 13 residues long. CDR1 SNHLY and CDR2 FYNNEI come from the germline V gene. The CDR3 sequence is CASSESLNEKLFF. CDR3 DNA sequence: TGTGCCAGCAGTGAAAGTCTAAATGAAAAACTGTTTTTT.

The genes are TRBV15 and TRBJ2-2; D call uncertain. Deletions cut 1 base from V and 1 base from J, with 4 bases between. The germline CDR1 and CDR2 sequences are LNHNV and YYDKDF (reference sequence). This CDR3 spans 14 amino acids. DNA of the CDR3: TGTGCCACCAGCAGAGTAGGGAACACCGGGGAGCTGTTTTTT. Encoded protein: CATSRVGNTGELFF.